A single sample gave rise to the 24 T cell receptor beta chains below, sequenced in a study of tissue T cells after allogeneic stem cell transplantation. Only in-frame clones appear in the TCRdb table, and some are missing; sequencing was by immunoSEQ multiplex PCR. The sample gives approximately 50,000 clones, about 73% of which show up once; roughly 0.5% is in the top ten. Sequencing was done on a sample of sorted cells pooled from one or two spleens. The receptors come from a pool of C57BL/6 mice in good health.

On this clone: Gene names and germline match the mouse. The missing CDR3 end, 1 residue past where the read stops, is filled in from the germline J gene. This rearrangement joins TRBV29 to TRBJ1-4; D may be TRBD1 (5 bases). The ends were cut back, 0 bases at V and 2 bases at J, with 10 bases in the middle. Germline assignment: CDR1 MSHET and CDR2 SYDVDS. The CDR3 runs to 16 residues. The CDR3 DNA, read in part, is TGTGCTAGCAGTTTATCGGGGACTGAATCCAACGAAAGATTATTT. Encoded protein: CASSLSGTESNERLF. The complete CDR3 sequence is CASSLSGTESNERLFF.

About this clone: Gene labels here are mouse ones. The read finishes 1 residue shy of the CDR3 end, and the germline J gene is used to complete it. The chain couples TRBV3 to TRBJ2-7; 7 nucleotides agree with TRBD2. J lost 4 bases, V lost 1 base, and 1 base had no gene match. The germline V gene has CDR1 SNHLY and CDR2 FYNGKV (reference sequence). The CDR3 covers 13 residues. Here the CDR3 reads CASSLVGGYEQYF. The CDR3 DNA, read in part, is TGTGCCAGCAGCTTAGTTGGGGGGTATGAACAGTAC.

Note on this clone: The genes and germline here are from mouse. Read coverage stops 1 residue before the CDR3 terminus; the germline J gene supplies the remainder. The same CDR3 can be traced to other DNA sequences in this sample. V usage is TRBV20 and J usage is TRBJ1-4; a possible D gene is TRBD1 (5 bases). The CDR3 is 13 residues long. Trimming pared 5 bases from V and 0 bases from J, leaving 7 bases between. Germline loops: CDR1 GFQATS, CDR2 STVNSAI. CDR3 DNA (partial): TGTGGTGCTCGACAGATTTCCAACGAAAGATTATTT. Translated: CGARQISNERLF. The whole CDR3 protein reads CGARQISNERLFF.

On this clone: All gene names here are mouse names. The sequence runs out 1 residue before the end of the CDR3; the remainder is reconstructed from the germline J gene. This chain joins TRBV31 and TRBJ2-7; tentative D call: TRBD1 (6 bases). Trimming stripped 0 bases from V and 2 bases from J, with 11 bases between. There are 14 residues in the CDR3. Germline V CDR1 and CDR2: GKSSPN, SITVG. The part of the CDR3 DNA that was read is TGTGCCTGGAGTCTAGGGGGAAGGACCTATGAACAGTAC. Its translation is CAWSLGGRTYEQY. The complete CDR3 sequence is CAWSLGGRTYEQYF.

With respect to this clone: Gene names and germline match the mouse. The observed sequence ends 1 residue before the CDR3 terminus, with the missing tail filled in from the germline J gene. The V gene is TRBV20, the J gene TRBJ1-3; 11 bases line up with TRBD1. With V trimmed by 6 bases and J by 2 bases, 0 bases remained unmatched. This CDR3 comprises 13 residues. The V gene's germline CDR1 is GFQATS and CDR2 STVNSAI. The CDR3 loop reads CGAGQGAGNTLYF. CDR3 DNA (partial): TGTGGTGCGGGACAGGGGGCTGGAAATACGCTCTAT.

About this clone: The listed genes are named as in mouse. Sequencing ends 1 residue short of the CDR3 end; the germline J gene provides the rest. The chain combines TRBV26 with TRBJ1-1; no reliable D call. CDR1 KGHPV and CDR2 FQNQEV come from the germline V gene (reference sequence). The CDR3 runs 14 residues. With 0 bases removed from V and 0 bases from J, the gap between germline ends came to 5 bases. The DNA read from the CDR3 is TGTGCCAGCAGTCTGTCGGCTGCAAACACAGAAGTCTTC. Translated: CASSLSAANTEVF. The complete CDR3 sequence is CASSLSAANTEVFF.

As for this clone: Gene names denote mouse genes. The read terminates 1 residue before the CDR3 end, so the remaining end is supplied by the germline J gene. The chain joins TRBV29 to TRBJ1-2; 7 positions agree with TRBD1. Trimming removed 6 bases from V and 6 bases from J; junction bases left unmatched: 1. The V gene's germline CDR1 is MSHET and CDR2 SYDVDS. The CDR3 has 11 amino acids. Here the CDR3 reads CASRTGTDYTF. Partial CDR3 DNA: TGTGCTAGCAGGACAGGGACCGACTACACC.

A word on this clone: Gene names and germline match the mouse. The read finishes 1 residue shy of the CDR3 end, and the germline J gene is used to complete it. J is TRBJ1-3 and V is TRBV26; D possibly corresponds to TRBD1 (5 bases). The V end was cut by 2 bases, the J end by 4 bases, with 9 bases between. The CDR3 extends over 14 amino acids. CDR1 is KGHPV, CDR2 FQNQEV, per germline (reference sequence). The covered CDR3 bases are TGTGCCAGCAGTCTGGCCAGGGCAGGAAATACGCTCTAT. It translates to CASSLARAGNTLY. The whole CDR3 is CASSLARAGNTLYF.

Comment on this clone: Mouse gene names apply. The DNA read from the CDR3 is TGTGCCAGCAGCCCGACTGGGGAAAACACCGGGCAGCTCTAC. Protein: CASSPTGENTGQLY. The whole CDR3 region reads CASSPTGENTGQLYF. J is TRBJ2-2 and V is TRBV13-3; 8 bases match TRBD2. The CDR3 goes on 1 residue after the read ends, and that part is filled in from the germline J gene. V gave up 5 bases and J gave up 1 base; unmatched junction bases: 4. Looked up from germline, CDR1 is NNHDY and CDR2 is SYVADS. This CDR3 has 15 amino acids. Full variable domain (missing parts from reference TRBV13-3 and TRBJ2-2): EAAVTQSPRSKVAVTGGKVTLSCHQTNNHDYMYWYRQDTGHGLRLIHYSYVADSTEKGDIPDGYKASRPSQENFSLILELASLSQTAVYFCASSPTGENTGQLYFGEGSKLTVL.

A word on this clone: Germline and genes here are mouse. Coverage ceases 1 residue before the CDR3 finishes, and the germline J gene fills in the end. This sequence joins TRBV14 and TRBJ1-2; 8 bases align to TRBD1. V lost 5 bases, J lost 0 bases, and 3 bases stayed unmatched. Germline V gene data show CDR1 as SGHDT and CDR2 as FRDEAV. There are 14 residues in the CDR3. The CDR3 protein is CASSLTGANSDYTF. The covered CDR3 bases are TGTGCCAGCAGCCTGACAGGGGCAAACTCCGACTACACC.

As regards this clone: Germline and genes: mouse. With the read ending 1 residue before the CDR3 end, the germline J gene is used to fill in that end. The V and J genes are TRBV17 and TRBJ2-3; 7 bases agree with TRBD2. The J segment lost 1 base and the V segment lost 5 bases, leaving 3 bases of the junction unmatched. Germline CDR1 is MNHDT and CDR2 is YYDKIL. CDR3 length equals 14 residues. CDR3: CASSPLGRAETLYF. The CDR3 DNA, read in part, is TGTGCTAGCAGTCCACTGGGGCGTGCAGAAACGCTGTAT.

On this clone itself: All gene names here are mouse names. Sequencing ends 1 residue short of the CDR3 end; the germline J gene provides the rest. The chain combines TRBV19 with TRBJ1-1, with 7 bases matching TRBD1. This CDR3 comprises 14 residues. The J segment lost 0 bases and the V segment lost 5 bases, leaving 4 bases of the junction unmatched. CDR1 is FNHDT, CDR2 SITEND, per germline (reference sequence). CDR3 protein: CASSLGQSNTEVFF. The part of the CDR3 DNA that was read is TGTGCCAGCAGCCTGGGACAGTCAAACACAGAAGTCTTC.

About this clone itself: These gene names are mouse names. The read ends 1 residue shy of where the CDR3 ends; the end is completed using the germline J gene. The rearrangement joins TRBV2 to TRBJ1-4; TRBD1 is a possible D gene (6 bases). V lost 3 bases, J lost 0 bases, and 8 bases lay in between. Germline V gene lookup returns CDR1 LGHNA and CDR2 YSYQKL. This CDR3 comprises 15 residues. CDR3 protein: CASSQGHFSNERLFF. Incomplete CDR3 DNA: TGTGCCAGCAGCCAGGGACACTTTTCCAACGAAAGATTATTT.

Note on this clone: Genes and germline come from the mouse. The CDR3 end lies 1 residue beyond the end of the read and is filled in from the germline J gene. The chain is built from TRBV26 and TRBJ2-1; 10 nucleotides agree with TRBD2. J gave up 0 bases and V 10 bases, and 3 bases lay outside the gene matches. Germline CDR1 reads KGHPV; CDR2 reads FQNQEV (reference sequence). This CDR3 has 14 residues. The CDR3 bases that were read are TGTGCCACAGGACTGGGGGTTAACTATGCTGAGCAGTTC. Its protein is CATGLGVNYAEQF. The full CDR3 protein reads CATGLGVNYAEQFF.

As to this clone: Germline and genes here are mouse. The read is 1 residue too short to cover the CDR3 end, so that end is filled in from the germline J gene. V is TRBV13-2 and J is TRBJ1-6; 9 bases map to TRBD1. TRBJ1-6 belongs to the ORF category, with a function that is uncertain. This CDR3 spans 17 amino acids. Germline V gives CDR1 NNHNN, CDR2 SYGAGS (reference sequence). With 2 bases clipped from V and 0 bases from J, the junction kept 3 bases outside the gene matches. Incomplete CDR3 DNA: TGTGCCAGCGGTGAGGGGACAGGGAATTCCTATAATTCGCCCCTCTAC. Its protein is CASGEGTGNSYNSPLY. The entire CDR3 is CASGEGTGNSYNSPLYF.

This clone occurred a few times. Genes and germline are mouse. The CDR3 end is not reached by the read, which stops 1 residue before it; the germline J gene fills it in. The chain joins TRBV4 to TRBJ2-7; 11 nucleotides match TRBD2. The germline V gene has CDR1 LGHDT and CDR2 YNNKQL (reference sequence). The CDR3 consists of 14 residues. V lost 4 bases to trimming and J lost 6 bases; unmatched junction nucleotides: 5. The CDR3 sequence is CASSWGTGGFEQYF. The sequenced CDR3 bases are TGTGCCAGCAGCTGGGGGACTGGGGGTTTTGAACAGTAC.

As concerns this clone: The germline and genes are mouse ones. The read terminates 1 residue ahead of where the CDR3 ends, so the germline J gene completes it. This sequence joins TRBV17 and TRBJ2-2; D may be TRBD2 (5 bases). The germline V gene encodes CDR1 MNHDT and CDR2 YYDKIL. With 3 bases removed from V and 0 bases from J, the gap between germline ends came to 8 bases. This CDR3 spans 15 amino acids. The chain's CDR3 is CASSRTVANTGQLYF. The sequenced part of the CDR3 DNA is TGTGCTAGCAGTAGGACTGTTGCAAACACCGGGCAGCTCTAC.

This clone was seen just once. Mouse names are used for the genes. The read finishes 1 residue shy of the CDR3 end, and the germline J gene is used to complete it. The chain joins TRBV13-1 to TRBJ2-1; 10 nucleotides agree with TRBD2. This CDR3 contains 15 residues. CDR1 and CDR2 from the germline V gene are NSHNY and SYGAGN. J was trimmed by 6 bases and V by 3 bases; bases with no gene match: 6. The sequenced part of the CDR3 DNA is TGTGCCAGCAGTGCCGACTGGGGGGAATTTGCTGAGCAGTTC. Translated: CASSADWGEFAEQF. The CDR3, in full, reads CASSADWGEFAEQFF.

To note about this clone: Each gene name is a mouse one. The read finishes 1 residue shy of the CDR3 end, and the germline J gene is used to complete it. The chain is built from TRBV13-2 and TRBJ2-1; 9 bases match TRBD2. V was pared by 3 bases and J by 5 bases, with 3 bases of the junction left unmatched. Germline V gives CDR1 NNHNN, CDR2 SYGAGS (reference sequence). The CDR3 sequence is 14 residues long. CDR3: CASGAAGGDAEQFF. The covered CDR3 bases are TGTGCCAGCGGTGCGGCTGGGGGGGATGCTGAGCAGTTC.

As regards this clone: Mouse gene names apply. The CDR3 goes on 1 residue after the read ends, and that part is filled in from the germline J gene. The V gene is TRBV26, the J gene TRBJ2-5; 9 bases map to TRBD1. Germline CDR1 is KGHPV and CDR2 is FQNQEV (reference sequence). V shed 3 bases and J 5 bases; nucleotides not matched to a gene: 6. The CDR3 runs to 15 residues. CDR3 loop: CASSLRDREGDTQYF. The sequenced CDR3 bases are TGTGCCAGCAGTCTCCGGGACAGGGAAGGAGACACCCAGTAC.

Remarks on this clone: These gene names are mouse names. The CDR3 end lies 1 residue beyond the end of the read and is filled in from the germline J gene. The gene calls are TRBV1 and TRBJ1-4; D gene unclear. This CDR3 is 13 amino acids long. CDR1 is NSQYPW, CDR2 LRSPGD, per germline (reference sequence). Trimming took off 1 base at V and 4 bases at J, with 4 bases between the two ends. The part of the CDR3 DNA that was read is TGCACCTGCAGTGCAGGGGGCAACGAAAGATTATTT. Amino acids: CTCSAGGNERLF. The full-length CDR3 reads as CTCSAGGNERLFF. Drawing the rest from reference TRBV1 and TRBJ1-4, the complete variable domain is VTLLEQNPRWRLVPRGQAVNLRCILKNSQYPWMSWYQQDLQKQLQWLFTLRSPGDKEVKSLPGADYLATRVTDTELRLQVANMSQGRTLYCTCSAGGNERLFFGHGTKLSVL.

A word on this clone: Here the gene names and germline are mouse. CDR3 in amino acids: CASSSRGGNTEVFF. The CDR3 bases that were read are TGTGCTAGCAGTAGTCGGGGGGGAAACACAGAAGTCTTC. J is TRBJ1-1 and V is TRBV17; perhaps TRBD1 as D (5 bases). The read halts 1 residue ahead of the CDR3 end, with the missing end drawn from the germline J gene. Trimming pared 3 bases from V and 1 base from J, leaving 9 bases between. Germline CDR1 is MNHDT and CDR2 is YYDKIL. This CDR3 is 14 amino acids long.

On this clone: Gene labels here are mouse ones. The read gets to within 1 residue of the CDR3 end, and the germline J gene fills in the rest. The gene calls are TRBV23 and TRBJ2-5; the D call TRBD1 from the table was never checked on the DNA. The CDR3 is 17 residues long. Germline V CDR1 and CDR2: KGHTA, FQNQQP. The CDR3 sequence is CSSSLPPGGLNQDTQYF. The sequenced part of the CDR3 DNA is TGCTCCAGCAGTCTCCCTCCAGGGGGCCTTAACCAAGACACCCAGTAC.

In regard to this clone: Genes and germline are mouse. The CDR3 extends 1 residue past the end of the read, so its final part is completed from the germline J gene. The genes are TRBV3 and TRBJ1-1, with a weak D call TRBD1 (6 bases). Trimming pared 1 base from V and 3 bases from J, leaving 12 bases between. Germline V gene lookup returns CDR1 SNHLY and CDR2 FYNGKV (reference sequence). This CDR3 is built from 15 residues. The CDR3 spells CASSLVGGADTEVFF. CDR3 DNA (partial): TGTGCCAGCAGCTTAGTGGGGGGCGCAGACACAGAAGTCTTC.